This TCR beta chain derives from a study of long-term antiretroviral therapy in people with HIV. Study observations and caveats: Transplant donor controls retained higher diversity, though diversity increased after ART. Clones expanded before ART dominated the repertoire at all time points.

A remark on this clone: Its specificity is not known.

Sampling of each donor yielded at least one pre-ART PBMC sample and at least two post-ART PBMC samples. CDR3 size: 16 residues. Germline CDR1 SGHVS, CDR2 FNYEAQ. Trimming at V came to 4 bases and at J to 6 bases, leaving 8 bases not matched to a gene. The authors ran the immunoSEQ assay, v3.0, at survey level. The table came from immunoSEQ multiplex PCR; TCRdb's copy has only in-frame clones and leaves some out. The top ten hold about 3% of the sample, which has about 28,000 clones, approximately 95% seen once. The starting material was unsorted PBMCs, obtained 5.3 years after starting antiretroviral therapy. The chain uses TRBV7-6 and TRBJ2-2, with 10 nucleotides matching TRBD1. The TCR sequence derives from a man in his fifties or sixties with HIV. CDR3 region: CASSSVGGQGPGELFF. The CDR3 DNA follows: TGTGCCAGCAGCTCGGTGGGGGGACAGGGGCCCGGGGAGCTGTTTTTT.